The 8 T cell receptor beta chains presented below share a single source sample, sequenced in a study of shared clonotypes between healthy human individuals. The data were produced by immunoSEQ multiplex PCR, yet TCRdb's version contains in-frame clones alone and is incomplete. Among hundreds of thousands of clones listed, roughly 72% were seen once. The sequenced sample consisted of PBMCs. The receptors stem from a woman between 40 and 50 years old in good health. Some clones in this sample may be carry-over from other donors' samples.

This sequence joins TRBV25-1 and TRBJ1-2; tentative D call: TRBD1 (6 bases). Trimming took 5 bases from V and 7 from J, leaving 14 bases between them. This CDR3 has 13 amino acids. Per the germline V gene, CDR1 is MGHDK and CDR2 is SYGVNS. The DNA for the CDR3 is TGTGCCAGCAGTTCTCACAGGGATGCTGGCTACACCTTC. This encodes CASSSHRDAGYTF.

The gene calls are TRBV7-6 and TRBJ2-5; 15 bases line up with TRBD2. CDR1 is SGHVS and CDR2 is FNYEAQ in the germline V gene. CDR3 length equals 18 residues. Unmatched junction bases numbered 11, after V lost 5 bases and J lost 4 bases. For the CDR3, the DNA is TGTGCCAGCAGCCCTGGACTAGCGGGAGGGCCGTTTCCAGAGACCCAGTACTTC. Amino acid sequence: CASSPGLAGGPFPETQYF.

The chain combines TRBV6-1 with TRBJ2-5, with D possibly being TRBD1 (7 bases). Germline CDR1 reads MNHNS; CDR2 reads SASEGT. With 6 bases removed from V and 1 base from J, the gap between germline ends came to 15 bases. This CDR3 has 15 amino acids. The CDR3 protein is CASSSTEGAQETQYF. CDR3 nucleotide sequence: TGTGCCAGCAGCTCGACGGAGGGGGCCCAAGAGACCCAGTACTTC.

This chain uses TRBV28 with TRBJ1-2; possible D gene TRBD1, 5 bases. V was shortened by 1 base and J by 7 bases, with 13 bases between the two germline ends. Germline V gives CDR1 MDHEN, CDR2 SYDVKM. The CDR3 has 14 residues. The CDR3 DNA follows: TGTGCCAGCAGTTTATTAGGTCAGGGACCTGGCTACACCTTC. Encoded protein: CASSLLGQGPGYTF.

The J gene is TRBJ2-5, the V gene TRBV11-2; 10 nucleotides line up with TRBD2. The CDR3 loop spans 15 amino acids. Germline V gene data show CDR1 as SGHAT and CDR2 as FQNNGV. V dropped 1 base and J dropped 7; count of bases not matched to a gene: 6. The CDR3 loop reads CASSLGLAGVVTQYF. The CDR3 bases are TGTGCCAGCAGCTTAGGGCTAGCGGGAGTGGTGACCCAGTACTTC.

The V and J genes are TRBV28 and TRBJ2-7, with D unresolved. Germline V gene data show CDR1 as MDHEN and CDR2 as SYDVKM. The CDR3 contains 11 residues. The ends were cut back, 6 bases at V and 7 bases at J, with 10 bases in the middle. DNA of the CDR3: TGTGCCAGCAGGGCCCTGGAAGAGCAGTACTTC. Its protein is CASRALEEQYF.

The V call is TRBV2, the J call TRBJ2-5; D is ambiguous. Germline V gene lookup returns CDR1 SNHLY and CDR2 FYNNEI. V lost 3 bases and J lost 4, with 12 bases in between. CDR3 length: 14 amino acids. The CDR3 reads CASSEAGSLETQYF. The CDR3 region has the DNA TGTGCCAGCAGTGAGGCTGGGTCTCTAGAGACCCAGTACTTC.

The gene calls are TRBV7-3 and TRBJ2-7; D possibly corresponds to TRBD2 (6 bases). Trimming took 3 bases from V and 1 from J, leaving 13 bases between them. The CDR3 has 15 residues. CDR1 and CDR2 from the germline V gene are SGHTA and FQGTGA. This CDR3 is CASSLERVLSYEQYF. CDR3 DNA sequence: TGTGCCAGCAGCTTGGAGCGGGTACTATCCTACGAGCAGTACTTC. The full variable domain, rest sourced from reference TRBV7-3 and TRBJ2-7, is GAGVSQTPSNKVTEKGKYVELRCDPISGHTALYWYRQSLGQGPEFLIYFQGTGAADDSGLPNDRFFAVRPEGSVSTLKIQRTERGDSAVYLCASSLERVLSYEQYFGPGTRLTVT.